These 9 T cell receptor beta chains were sequenced from one sample in a study of Graves' ophthalmopathy and Graves' hyperthyroidism. Using RNA transcripts, the TCR beta CDR3 regions were amplified. HTBI primers served in a first-round RT-PCR, which a second-round multiplex PCR followed. TCRdb passed the multiplex PCR reads through MiXCR, listing each CDR3 protein once. This table has about 1.2 million distinct CDR3 sequences, less than 45% appearing once. The sequenced material came from peripheral blood or thyroid tissue (not recorded which). The receptor source for this set is an adult man with Graves' hyperthyroidism.

This clonotype was seen ten or more times. The rearrangement uses TRBV10-2 and TRBJ1-6; 10 positions agree with TRBD1. J lost 10 bases, V lost 7 bases, and 7 bases had no gene match. The CDR3 runs to 14 residues. CDR1 and CDR2 (germline): WSHSY, SAAADI. The DNA of the CDR3 is TGCGCCAGCACCGAAAGGACAGGGGGGTCACCCCTCCACTTT. It specifies CASTERTGGSPLHF.

With respect to this clonotype: One end of the junction does not line up with germline, which may come from a read error. The V call is TRBV29-1, the J call TRBJ2-3; the match to TRBD2 covers 7 bases. This CDR3 is built from 13 residues. CDR1 and CDR2 from the germline V gene are SQVTM and ANQGSEA. The CDR3 DNA reads as TGCAGCGTTGCGCCGACTAGCACAGATACACAGTATTTT. Translated, it gives CSVAPTSTDTQYF.

This clonotype has only a few counts. The rearrangement links TRBV10-2 to TRBJ2-3; maybe TRBD1 (6 bases). This CDR3 has 14 amino acids. Trimming cost V 4 bases and J 11 bases, with 19 bases left between them. In germline, CDR1 is WSHSY, CDR2 SAAADI. Written as DNA, the CDR3 is TGCGCCAGCAGTGTGAACGCGGACAGAACAATGCAGTATTTT. It codes for CASSVNADRTMQYF.

The genes are TRBV19 and TRBJ2-7, with D perhaps matching TRBD1 (6 bases). The V gene lost 4 bases and the J gene lost 0 bases, with 13 bases spanning the gap. Germline assignment: CDR1 LNHDA and CDR2 SQIVND (reference sequence). This CDR3 comprises 15 residues. CDR3 region: CASSTYDRSSYEQYF. DNA of the CDR3: TGTGCCAGTAGTACTTACGACAGGAGCTCCTACGAGCAGTACTTC.

This clonotype was recorded a few times. J is TRBJ1-5 and V is TRBV28; 9 bases align to TRBD1. The junction had 8 bases not matched to a gene; V was cut back by 5 bases and J by 6 bases. CDR1 MDHEN and CDR2 SYDVKM come from the germline V gene. This CDR3 contains 15 residues. The CDR3 loop reads CASSPRTGVGQPQHF. The CDR3 nucleotides are TGTGCCAGCAGTCCCCGGACAGGGGTGGGTCAGCCCCAGCATTTT. Full variable domain (missing parts from reference TRBV28 and TRBJ1-5): DVKVTQSSRYLVKRTGEKVFLECVQDMDHENMFWYRQDPGLGLRLIYFSYDVKMKEKGDIPEGYSVSREKKERFSLILESASTNQTSMYLCASSPRTGVGQPQHFGDGTRLSIL.

This clonotype was seen many times. The CDR3 region has the DNA TGTGCCAGCAGCTTTGGAACAGCGCCTATGGGTGGCTACACCTTC. Its translation: CASSFGTAPMGGYTF. The genes are TRBV13 and TRBJ1-2; D ambiguous. Trimming removed 3 bases from V and 7 bases from J, with 18 bases in between. Germline lookup yields CDR1 PRHDT and CDR2 FYEKMQ (reference sequence). This CDR3 spans 15 amino acids.

There are a few counts of this clonotype. The chain is built from TRBV7-9 and TRBJ1-1, with a tentative D call TRBD1 (5 bases). CDR1 SEHNR and CDR2 FQNEAQ come from the germline V gene (reference sequence). CDR3 length: 13 amino acids. V was cut by 4 bases and J by 6 bases, with 12 bases left in between. The CDR3 DNA reads TGTGCCAGCAGCTCACAGGAGGTGGCTGAAGCTTTCTTT. Translating it yields CASSSQEVAEAFF. The whole variable domain, remainder taken from reference TRBV7-9 and TRBJ1-1, is DTGVSQNPRHKITKRGQNVTFRCDPISEHNRLYWYRQTLGQGPEFLTYFQNEAQLEKSRLLSDRFSAERPKGSFSTLEIQRTEQGDSAMYLCASSSQEVAEAFFGQGTRLTVV.

This clonotype was detected many times. The chain has TRBV7-2 and TRBJ2-5; 10 bases match TRBD1. Trimming took 5 bases from V and 4 from J; bases not matched to a gene: 7. Germline V gene data show CDR1 as SGHTA and CDR2 as FQGNSA. CDR3 length: 15 amino acids. The CDR3 region is CASSTRQGAPETQYF. The CDR3 DNA follows: TGTGCCAGCAGCACTAGACAGGGGGCCCCAGAGACCCAGTACTTC.

This clonotype was picked up a small number of times. This sequence joins TRBV7-9 and TRBJ2-2; D may be TRBD2 (6 bases). Per germline, CDR1 SEHNR and CDR2 FQNEAQ (reference sequence). V lost 0 bases and J lost 6, with 8 bases in between. The CDR3 length is 14 residues. CDR3 region: CASSLARDAGELFF. As DNA, the CDR3 is TGTGCCAGCAGCTTAGCGCGGGATGCCGGGGAGCTGTTTTTT.